The clone carrying this TCR beta chain was detected many times. The CDR3 is made up of 13 amino acids. V was shortened by 2 bases and J by 6 bases, with 11 bases between the two germline ends. From germline, CDR1 is MNHEY and CDR2 SVGAGI. This entry belongs to a study of Graves' ophthalmopathy and Graves' hyperthyroidism. RNA served as the template for amplifying TCR beta CDR3 regions. Amplification began with first-round RT-PCR using HTBI primers, then second-round multiplex PCR was performed. Each CDR3 protein is one row after TCRdb ran MiXCR on the multiplex PCR reads. The sample lists 600,000 to 650,000 distinct CDR3 sequences, about 20% occurring once.

The chain is built from TRBV6-5 and TRBJ2-7; the D is unclear. What was sequenced was peripheral blood. The clonotype comes from a woman younger than 35 with stable Graves' hyperthyroidism. Some clones in this sample may be carry-over from other donors' samples. The CDR3 DNA follows: TGTGCCAGCAGTTACGATTTTTCCGCCGAGCAGTACTTC. Protein product: CASSYDFSAEQYF.